A single sample is the source of the 29 T cell receptor beta chains below, sequenced in a study of monozygotic twins with inflammatory bowel disease. TCRdb reprocessed the 5' RACE reads and stores each CDR3 protein as one record, lacking DNA. The listing contains around 450,000 distinct CDR3 sequences. Material for sequencing was blood. All receptors come from a human donor with ulcerative colitis or Crohn's disease, or a healthy co-twin of an affected twin (not recorded which).

The chain employs TRBV5-4 and TRBJ2-2; the D call from TCRdb, TRBD2, cannot be confirmed without DNA. The V gene's germline CDR1 is SGHNT and CDR2 YYREEE (reference sequence). CDR3 length: 17 amino acids. This chain's CDR3 is CASSPVASGSVSGELFF. Based on the CDR3 plus reference TRBV5-4 and TRBJ2-2, the full variable domain is ETGVTQSPTHLIKTRGQQVTLRCSSQSGHNTVSWYQQALGQGPQFIFQYYREEENGRGNFPPRFSGLQFPNYSSELNVNALELDDSALYLCASSPVASGSVSGELFFGEGSRLTVL.

This rearrangement joins TRBV7-2 to TRBJ1-1; the TRBD1 assignment by TCRdb is unverifiable without DNA. The CDR3 is 15 residues long. CDR1 is SGHTA, CDR2 FQGNSA, per germline. CDR3 sequence reads: CASSPSTGRGTEAFF.

The rearrangement joins TRBV7-9 to TRBJ1-1; TCRdb selects TRBD1, and the lack of DNA leaves this call unchecked. The CDR3 runs to 15 residues. The germline V gene encodes CDR1 SEHNR and CDR2 FQNEAQ (reference sequence). The CDR3: CASSFRSGANTEAFF.

The V gene is TRBV7-9, the J gene TRBJ2-7; TCRdb designates TRBD1, a call that cannot be tested without DNA. This CDR3 spans 16 amino acids. The germline V gene has CDR1 SEHNR and CDR2 FQNEAQ (reference sequence). The CDR3 is CASSFSVSQGTYEQYF.

V usage is TRBV5-1 and J usage is TRBJ2-1; TCRdb gives TRBD2 as the D gene, but with no DNA this cannot be confirmed. Germline-derived CDR1 and CDR2 are SGHRS and YFSETQ. The CDR3 runs 16 residues. CDR3 amino acids: CASSVSGRGGYNEQFF.

The rearrangement joins TRBV15 to TRBJ2-7. Germline V gene lookup returns CDR1 LNHNV and CDR2 YYDKDF (reference sequence). CDR3 length: 12 amino acids. The chain's CDR3 is CATSRESYEQYF.

V usage is TRBV29-1 and J usage is TRBJ1-2. In germline, CDR1 is SQVTM, CDR2 ANQGSEA. The CDR3 is 11 amino acids. The CDR3 is CSVHDGNGYTF.

The V call is TRBV7-7, the J call TRBJ2-7. This CDR3 has 13 residues. The germline V gene has CDR1 SSHAT and CDR2 FNYEAQ (reference sequence). The CDR3 region is CASSSDWTSEQYF.

This sequence joins TRBV4-2 and TRBJ1-1; TCRdb reports TRBD1, a call that lacks DNA to check it against. The CDR3 is 18 amino acids. CDR1 and CDR2 from the germline V gene are LGHNA and YNFKEQ. CDR3 residues: CASSQFTGTGGENTEAFF.

The rearrangement links TRBV6-1 to TRBJ1-5; TCRdb's D call of TRBD1 is untestable without DNA. The CDR3 runs to 17 residues. Germline V gene sequence: CDR1 MNHNS, CDR2 SASEGT. CDR3 sequence: CASTPRGDSWGNQPQHF.

The CDR3 loop reads CASSLAGGNTEAFF. J is TRBJ1-1 and V is TRBV5-1; checking the TCRdb D call of TRBD1 is not possible without DNA. CDR1 SGHRS and CDR2 YFSETQ come from the germline V gene. There are 14 residues in the CDR3.

This chain links TRBV2 with TRBJ2-7; absent DNA, TCRdb's TRBD1 call cannot be checked. The germline CDR1 and CDR2 sequences are SNHLY and FYNNEI. The CDR3 totals 13 residues. CDR3 region: CASSNGPGYEQYF.

The chain is built from TRBV19 and TRBJ1-3; the TRBD1 assignment by TCRdb is unverifiable without DNA. There are 17 residues in the CDR3. Germline V lookup: CDR1 LNHDA, CDR2 SQIVND (reference sequence). The CDR3 is CASSILTGKYSGNTIYF.

The chain employs TRBV7-9 and TRBJ1-1; the TRBD1 assignment by TCRdb is unverifiable without DNA. Germline CDR1 is SEHNR and CDR2 is FQNEAQ (reference sequence). The CDR3 is made up of 12 amino acids. This chain's CDR3 is CASSLVGGGTFF.

The chain joins TRBV18 to TRBJ1-1. There are 12 residues in the CDR3. Germline V gene data show CDR1 as KGHSH and CDR2 as LQKENI. This CDR3 is CASSPGRHEAFF.

The chain links TRBV27 to TRBJ1-1. This CDR3 contains 15 residues. Germline assignment: CDR1 MNHEY and CDR2 SMNVEV (reference sequence). CDR3 in amino acids: CASSLSGIQNTEAFF.

The J gene is TRBJ2-1, the V gene TRBV5-1. Germline CDR1 SGHRS, CDR2 YFSETQ. The CDR3 loop spans 13 amino acids. The CDR3 region is CASSLGYFNEQFF.

The V gene is TRBV7-9, the J gene TRBJ1-1; the D call from TCRdb, TRBD1, cannot be confirmed without DNA. CDR3 length: 14 residues. Germline loops: CDR1 SEHNR, CDR2 FQNEAQ (reference sequence). This chain's CDR3 is CASSSPDRGPEAFF. The variable domain in full, completed from reference TRBV7-9 and TRBJ1-1, reads DTGVSQNPRHKITKRGQNVTFRCDPISEHNRLYWYRQTLGQGPEFLTYFQNEAQLEKSRLLSDRFSAERPKGSFSTLEIQRTEQGDSAMYLCASSSPDRGPEAFFGQGTRLTVV.

The V call is TRBV5-1, the J call TRBJ2-1; TCRdb's assignment of TRBD2 cannot be checked, as there is no DNA. Germline CDR1 reads SGHRS; CDR2 reads YFSETQ. The CDR3 is made up of 18 amino acids. CDR3 sequence reads: CASSSFPTSGSSYNEQFF.

The chain carries TRBV5-1 and TRBJ1-2; absent DNA, TCRdb's TRBD1 call cannot be checked. The germline CDR1 and CDR2 sequences are SGHRS and YFSETQ. CDR3 length: 15 residues. CDR3 loop: CASSLLSGQGYGYTF.

The chain carries TRBV27 and TRBJ2-1. This CDR3 spans 13 amino acids. In germline, CDR1 is MNHEY, CDR2 SMNVEV (reference sequence). The CDR3 reads CASSGSSYNEQFF.

This chain joins TRBV20-1 and TRBJ2-7; TCRdb indicates TRBD1, and absent DNA this call remains unverified. This CDR3 region has 13 residues. Germline-derived CDR1 and CDR2 are DFQATT and SNEGSKA (reference sequence). The CDR3: CSAPGTGLYEQYF.

CDR3 sequence reads: CASSPGTGGRSNQPQHF. This chain connects TRBV5-5 to TRBJ1-5; TCRdb gives TRBD1 as the D gene, but with no DNA this cannot be confirmed. Per germline, CDR1 SGHKS and CDR2 YYEKEE (reference sequence). The length of the CDR3 is 17 residues.

The chain is built from TRBV5-1 and TRBJ1-4. The germline V gene has CDR1 SGHRS and CDR2 YFSETQ. This CDR3 region has 16 residues. The CDR3 here is CASSPNQVGANEKLFF.

V and J are TRBV19 and TRBJ2-2; the TRBD2 assignment by TCRdb is unverifiable without DNA. The CDR3 is made up of 16 amino acids. CDR1 and CDR2 from the germline V gene are LNHDA and SQIVND (reference sequence). CDR3 sequence reads: CASSIDRLVGTGELFF.

The chain combines TRBV12-3 or TRBV12-4 with TRBJ1-4; the TCRdb call, TRBD1, lacks DNA for checking. The CDR3 extends over 12 amino acids. CDR3 protein: CASSLGTGRLFF.

The chain has TRBV4-2 and TRBJ2-1; TCRdb indicates TRBD1, and absent DNA this call remains unverified. The CDR3 covers 16 residues. Germline assignment: CDR1 LGHNA and CDR2 YNFKEQ. The chain's CDR3 is CASSHLQGEGNNEQFF.

J is TRBJ1-2 and V is TRBV12-3 or TRBV12-4; without DNA, the TCRdb call of TRBD1 cannot be checked. This CDR3 spans 12 amino acids. CDR3 loop: CASSLRDGGYTF.

The rearrangement uses TRBV18 and TRBJ2-1; the D gene TCRdb calls, TRBD1, cannot be checked with no DNA. The CDR3 runs to 13 residues. The germline V gene has CDR1 KGHSH and CDR2 LQKENI. This CDR3 is CASSAGNNNEQFF.